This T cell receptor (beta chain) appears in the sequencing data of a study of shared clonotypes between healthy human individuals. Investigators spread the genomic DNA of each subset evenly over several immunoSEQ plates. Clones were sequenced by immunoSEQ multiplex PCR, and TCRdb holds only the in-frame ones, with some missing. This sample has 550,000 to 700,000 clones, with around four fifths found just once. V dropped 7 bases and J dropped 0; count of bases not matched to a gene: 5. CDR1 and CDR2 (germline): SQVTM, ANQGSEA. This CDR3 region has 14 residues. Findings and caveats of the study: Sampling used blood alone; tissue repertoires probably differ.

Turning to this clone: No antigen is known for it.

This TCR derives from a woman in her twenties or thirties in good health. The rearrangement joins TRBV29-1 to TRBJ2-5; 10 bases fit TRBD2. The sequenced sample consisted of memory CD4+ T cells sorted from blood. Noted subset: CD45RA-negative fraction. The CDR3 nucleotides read TGCAGCGCGCTAGCGGGAGAGTACCAAGAGACCCAGTACTTC. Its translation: CSALAGEYQETQYF.